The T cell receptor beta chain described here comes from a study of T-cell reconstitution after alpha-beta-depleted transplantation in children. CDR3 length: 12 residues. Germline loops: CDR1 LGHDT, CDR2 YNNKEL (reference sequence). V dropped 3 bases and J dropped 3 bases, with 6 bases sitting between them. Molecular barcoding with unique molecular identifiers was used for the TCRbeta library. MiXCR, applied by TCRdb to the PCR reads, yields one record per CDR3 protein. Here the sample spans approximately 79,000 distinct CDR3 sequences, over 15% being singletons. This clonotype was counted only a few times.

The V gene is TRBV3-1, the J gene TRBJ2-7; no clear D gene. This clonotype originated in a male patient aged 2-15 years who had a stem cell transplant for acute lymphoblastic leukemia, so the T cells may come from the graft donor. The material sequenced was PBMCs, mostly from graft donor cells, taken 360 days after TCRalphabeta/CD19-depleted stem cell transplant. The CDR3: CASSQGIYEQYF. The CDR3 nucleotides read TGTGCCAGCAGCCAGGGAATCTACGAGCAGTACTTC.